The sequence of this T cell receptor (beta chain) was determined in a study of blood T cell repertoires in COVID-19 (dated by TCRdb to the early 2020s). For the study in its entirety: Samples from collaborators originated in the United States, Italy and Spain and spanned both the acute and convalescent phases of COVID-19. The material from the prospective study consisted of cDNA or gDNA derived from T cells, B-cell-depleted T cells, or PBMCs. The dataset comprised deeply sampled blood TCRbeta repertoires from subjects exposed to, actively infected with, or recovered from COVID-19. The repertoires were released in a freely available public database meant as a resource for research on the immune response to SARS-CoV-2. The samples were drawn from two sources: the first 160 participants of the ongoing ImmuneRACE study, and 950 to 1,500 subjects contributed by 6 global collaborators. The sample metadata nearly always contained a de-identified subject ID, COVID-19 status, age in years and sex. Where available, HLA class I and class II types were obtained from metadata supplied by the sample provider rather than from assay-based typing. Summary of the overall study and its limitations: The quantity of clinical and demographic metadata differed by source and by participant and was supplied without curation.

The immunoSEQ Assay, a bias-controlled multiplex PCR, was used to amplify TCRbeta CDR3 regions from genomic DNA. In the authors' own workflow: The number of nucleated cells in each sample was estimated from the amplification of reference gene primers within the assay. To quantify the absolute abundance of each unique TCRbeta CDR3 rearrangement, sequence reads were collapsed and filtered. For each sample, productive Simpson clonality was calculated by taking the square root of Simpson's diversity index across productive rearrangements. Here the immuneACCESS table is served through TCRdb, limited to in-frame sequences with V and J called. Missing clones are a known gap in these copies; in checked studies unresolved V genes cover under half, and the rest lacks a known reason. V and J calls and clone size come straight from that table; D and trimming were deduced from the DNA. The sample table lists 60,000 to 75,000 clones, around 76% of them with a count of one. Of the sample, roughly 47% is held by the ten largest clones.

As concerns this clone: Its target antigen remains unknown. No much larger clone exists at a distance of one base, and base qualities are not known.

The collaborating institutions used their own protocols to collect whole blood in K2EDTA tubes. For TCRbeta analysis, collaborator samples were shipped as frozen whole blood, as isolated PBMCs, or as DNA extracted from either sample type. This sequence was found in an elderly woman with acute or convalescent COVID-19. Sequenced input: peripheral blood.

In nucleotides, the sequence is TGTGCCAGCGGCGGCGGGACTAGGGATTCCGGGGAGCTGTTTTTT. It codes for CASGGGTRDSGELFF. The rearranged segments are TRBV27 and TRBJ2-2, with 8 central nucleotides matching TRBD2. For this chain, trimming is 8 bases at the V end and 6 bases at the J end, and the number of junction bases without a gene match is 11. Reading from cysteine to phenylalanine, the CDR3 counts 15 amino acids. Only the CDR3 DNA is retained, 45 bases long and in frame from the first base. The germline V gene (reference sequence) sets CDR1 to MNHEY and CDR2 to SMNVEV.